In its sample, the clone carrying this T cell receptor beta chain was seen once. This sample stems from a study of T cell responses to AZD1222 COVID-19 vaccine. Data came from immunoSEQ multiplex PCR; TCRdb stores just in-frame clones and leaves some out. The table has 100,000 or so clones, roughly 89% seen once. Deletions cut 4 bases from V and 5 bases from J, with 15 bases between. This CDR3 contains 14 residues. Per germline, CDR1 LGHDT and CDR2 YNNKEL (reference sequence). The material was peripheral blood, obtained on day 0 of AZD1222 vaccination. The TCR originated in an adult in good health. This chain joins TRBV3-1 (or the pseudogene TRBV3-2) and TRBJ2-7; D is perhaps TRBD1 or TRBD2 (5 bases each). In DNA, the CDR3 is TGTGCCAGCAGCCGCCGGGACGGACGACACGAGCAGTACTTC. This gives the protein CASSRRDGRHEQYF.